This T cell receptor beta chain derives from a study of OX40 agonist ivuxolimab in advanced cancers. As for this clone: Its antigen remains unknown.

Study outcomes and limitations: Researchers did not establish what antigens the expanded peripheral T cells target.

Sequencing was performed with immunoSEQ multiplex PCR; in TCRdb, only in-frame clones are kept and a portion is missing. The repertoire holds over 45,000 clones, with roughly 84% as singletons. The CDR3 is 14 residues long. Germline V lookup: CDR1 KGHSH, CDR2 LQKENI. V lost 2 bases, J lost 3 bases, and 10 bases lay in between. This receptor was obtained from an adult with an advanced solid tumor such as melanoma, head and neck, liver or kidney cancer. The sequences come from CD4+ or CD8+ T cells sorted from blood, collected in a trial of the OX40 agonist ivuxolimab. The rearrangement joins TRBV18 to TRBJ1-1, with no clear D. CDR3 nucleotides: TGTGCCAGCTCACCAATGCGGGCCGACACTGAAGCTTTCTTT. It translates to CASSPMRADTEAFF.